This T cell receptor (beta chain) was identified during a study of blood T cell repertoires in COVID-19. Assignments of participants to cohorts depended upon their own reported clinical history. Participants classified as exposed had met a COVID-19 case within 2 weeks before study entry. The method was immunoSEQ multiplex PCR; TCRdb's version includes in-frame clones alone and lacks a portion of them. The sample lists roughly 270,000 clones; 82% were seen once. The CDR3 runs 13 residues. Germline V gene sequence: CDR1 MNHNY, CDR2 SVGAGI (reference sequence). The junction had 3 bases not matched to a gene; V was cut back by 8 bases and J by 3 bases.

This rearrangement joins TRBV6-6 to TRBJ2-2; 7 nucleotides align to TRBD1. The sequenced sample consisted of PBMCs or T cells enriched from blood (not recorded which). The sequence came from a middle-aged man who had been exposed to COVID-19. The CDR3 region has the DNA TGTGCCAGCGCGACAGGGTACACCGGGGAGCTGTTTTTT. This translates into CASATGYTGELFF.